Sequencing of this T cell receptor (beta chain) was carried out in a study of regulatory T cells in long-lasting Graves disease. In the study overall: Treatment with antithyroid drugs for over 5 years, together with positive TSH receptor antibodies, meant persistent Graves' disease.

Time point meaning: persistent/refractory GD, antithyroid drugs over 5 years with positive TRAb. PBMC RNA served as the TCR library source. The length of the CDR3 is 13 residues. The V and J ends lost 5 bases and 4 bases, in that order; junction bases with no gene match: 2. Germline-derived CDR1 and CDR2 are LNHDA and SQIVND (reference sequence). This clonotype appeared a few times. Relying on iRepertoire HTBI primers and Arm-PCR of CDR3 regions, the team built TCR beta libraries. From the multiplex PCR reads, TCRdb called clonotypes with MiXCR, one entry per CDR3 protein. The table records 390,000 or so distinct CDR3 sequences, roughly 20% of them present only once.

The chain has TRBV19 and TRBJ2-4, with 7 bases identical to TRBD1. This receptor was obtained from a woman aged 40 to 49 with Graves disease. The sequenced sample was peripheral blood mononuclear cells (PBMCs), obtained when the disease was refractory, from a patient treated with antithyroid drugs. CDR3 sequence reads: CASSGQAKNIQYF. In DNA, the CDR3 is TGTGCCAGTAGTGGACAGGCGAAAAACATTCAGTACTTC.